The T cell receptor (beta chain) described here comes from a study of identical twins. TCRdb itself ran the 5' RACE reads through MiXCR, one entry per CDR3 protein. Found here are roughly 570,000 distinct CDR3 sequences, around 9.6% of them singletons; the top ten hold roughly 3%. Looked up from germline, CDR1 is SGHTA and CDR2 is FQGNSA. V gave up 5 bases and J gave up 5 bases; unmatched junction bases: 6. CDR3 size: 16 residues. Many counts were recorded for this clonotype. This sample also belongs to another study, concerning yellow fever vaccine responses in identical twins.

This receptor was taken from a woman aged 18-35 years in good health. The V gene is TRBV7-2, the J gene TRBJ2-1; 13 bases fit TRBD2. The material sequenced was PBMCs. CDR3 bases: TGTGCCAGCAGCCCTTGGACTAGCGGGGGTGACAATGAGCAGTTCTTC. As protein: CASSPWTSGGDNEQFF.